A selection of T cell receptor beta chains follows, all from one sample in a study of vaccination effects on CD4 cells after COVID-19. Produced via immunoSEQ multiplex PCR; TCRdb's table is partial and in-frame only. The table lists fewer than 35,000 clones, approximately 79% of them singletons. No antigen is known for these receptors. The material sequenced was CD4+ T cells from PBMCs cultured with SARS-CoV-2 spike peptides, taken after COVID-19 vaccination. The receptors shown here come from a human donor who received a COVID-19 vaccine. Some clones in this sample may be carry-over from other donors' samples. Both conserved end residues are part of each CDR3. D genes are given only for firm matches. Part of the rows lack a size; the others show once, few, many or a class for expanded clones.

J | size | length | D | V | DNA | CDR3
TRBJ2-3 | . | 14 | . | TRBV19 | TGTGCCAGTAGTACTGTGGGCCGTGCGGATACGCAGTATTTT | CASSTVGRADTQYF
TRBJ1-6 | once | 13 | . | TRBV3-1/TRBV3-2 | TGTGCCAGCAGCCAACAGGGTAATTCACCCCTCCACTTT | CASSQQGNSPLHF
TRBJ1-6 | few | 12 | . | TRBV6-1 | TGTGCCAGCAGTGAAGGACAATCACCCCTCCACTTT | CASSEGQSPLHF
TRBJ2-1 | . | 15 | . | TRBV6-2/TRBV6-3 | TGTGCCAGCAGTTACGGCGTTAGCTCCTACAATGAGCAGTTCTTC | CASSYGVSSYNEQFF
TRBJ1-1 | . | 15 | . | TRBV18 | TGTGCCAGCCAGGGGCCAGGACGGCCTTACACTGAAGCTTTCTTT | CASQGPGRPYTEAFF
TRBJ2-6 | few | 17 | . | TRBV19 | TGTGCCAGTAGTATAGAAGGGTTAGGCTCTGGGGCCAACGTCCTGACTTTC | CASSIEGLGSGANVLTF
TRBJ2-1 | . | 17 | . | TRBV2 | TGTGCCAGCAGTGAAGACTTGGGACTCCACTCCTACAATGAGCAGTTCTTC | CASSEDLGLHSYNEQFF
TRBJ2-5 | . | 14 | TRBD2 | TRBV7-2 | TGTGCCAGCAGCTTATCGGGAGGCAGAGAGACCCAGTACTTC | CASSLSGGRETQYF
TRBJ2-1 | . | 17 | . | TRBV9 | TGTGCCAGCAGCGTACGAGGACAGCAAAGCTCCTACAATGAGCAGTTCTTC | CASSVRGQQSSYNEQFF
TRBJ1-3 | . | 18 | TRBD1 | TRBV5-5 | TGTGCCAGCAGCTATGGGACAGGGAGCCACCTCTCTGGAAACACCATATATTTT | CASSYGTGSHLSGNTIYF
TRBJ2-1 | . | 15 | . | TRBV5-1 | TGCGCCAGCAGCCCGAGTTGGAGCTCCTACAATGAGCAGTTCTTC | CASSPSWSSYNEQFF
TRBJ2-2 | . | 17 | TRBD2 | TRBV19 | TGTGCCAGTAGTCGCGGGGGGGCCTCTTCGGCCACCGGGGAGCTGTTTTTT | CASSRGGASSATGELFF
TRBJ1-1 | . | 15 | . | TRBV19 | TGTGCCAGTAGATTCCAGGGGCCCGTGGGTACTGAAGCTTTCTTT | CASRFQGPVGTEAFF
TRBJ1-6 | . | 14 | TRBD1 | TRBV5-1 | TGCGCCAGCAGCTTGGGGACAGGTCAGGGATCCCTCCACTTT | CASSLGTGQGSLHF
TRBJ1-5 | . | 13 | . | TRBV30 | TGTGCCTGGAGTGTTTCCAGCAATCAGCCCCAGCATTTT | CAWSVSSNQPQHF
TRBJ1-4 | once | 14 | . | TRBV2 | TGTGCCAGCAATCGGGCAGGGGTCTATGAAAAACTGTTTTTT | CASNRAGVYEKLFF
TRBJ1-4 | . | 14 | . | TRBV7-8 | TGTGCCAGCAGCCCCCAAGTTCCGGGTGAAAAACTGTTTTTT | CASSPQVPGEKLFF
TRBJ1-5 | . | 11 | . | TRBV5-1 | TGCGCCAGCAGAGATTGTCAGCCCCAGCATTTT | CASRDCQPQHF
TRBJ1-5 | . | 17 | . | TRBV6-2/TRBV6-3 | TGTGCCAGCAGCCCTATGGATGGGGGACGGGAAAATCAGCCCCAGCATTTT | CASSPMDGGRENQPQHF
TRBJ1-4 | few | 15 | TRBD1 | TRBV6-5 | TGTGCCAGCAGTTTACAGGGGGCAACTAATGAAAAACTGTTTTTT | CASSLQGATNEKLFF
TRBJ1-2 | . | 12 | . | TRBV12-3/TRBV12-4 | TGTGCCAGCAGTTCAGGAGGGGTCGGCTACACCTTC | CASSSGGVGYTF
TRBJ2-2 | once | 15 | TRBD1 | TRBV24-1 | TGTGCCACCAGGGGGGACAGGTCGGCCACCGGGGAGCTGTTTTTT | CATRGDRSATGELFF
TRBJ1-5 | . | 15 | . | TRBV5-8 | TGTGCCAGCAGCTCTCGACAGGTCACCAATCAGCCCCAGCATTTT | CASSSRQVTNQPQHF
TRBJ2-3 | . | 14 | . | TRBV5-8 | TGTGCCAGCAGGGGCGAACCTAGCACAGATACGCAGTATTTT | CASRGEPSTDTQYF
TRBJ2-3 | . | 18 | TRBD2 | TRBV28 | TGTGCCAGCAGTTCCGATCAACGACTAGCGAGTAGCACAGATACGCAGTATTTT | CASSSDQRLASSTDTQYF
TRBJ1-5 | few | 13 | . | TRBV2 | TGTGCCAGCATGGAACTACCCAATCAGCCCCAGCATTTT | CASMELPNQPQHF
TRBJ2-3 | once | 13 | . | TRBV6-2/TRBV6-3 | TGTGCCAGCAGCGGGGGAGACACAGATACGCAGTATTTT | CASSGGDTDTQYF
TRBJ2-2 | . | 14 | . | TRBV3-1/TRBV3-2 | TGTGCCAGCAGCCGGACAGCGAACACCGGGGAGCTGTTTTTT | CASSRTANTGELFF
TRBJ2-3 | . | 13 | TRBD2 | TRBV29-1 | TGCAGCGGAACGGGGGGGGGAACAGATACGCAGTATTTT | CSGTGGGTDTQYF
TRBJ2-3 | . | 14 | . | TRBV18 | TGTGCCAGCTCACTGTTTGAGGGGTCAGATACGCAGTATTTT | CASSLFEGSDTQYF
TRBJ2-5 | . | 13 | . | TRBV7-3 | TGTGCCAGCAGCTCGGGACCGAAAGAGACCCAGTACTTC | CASSSGPKETQYF
TRBJ2-2 | . | 14 | . | TRBV7-9 | TGTGCCAGCAGCTTCGGGGGGAACACCGGGGAGCTGTTTTTT | CASSFGGNTGELFF
TRBJ2-2 | . | 14 | . | TRBV30 | TGTGCCTGGAGTGTAGGGGCGAACACCGGGGAGCTGTTTTTT | CAWSVGANTGELFF
TRBJ1-6 | . | 16 | . | TRBV6-5 | TGTGCCAGCAGTTTCCAAGAGAGTCTAAAGGGGTCACCCCTCCACTTT | CASSFQESLKGSPLHF
TRBJ2-5 | . | 13 | . | TRBV11-3 | TGTGCCAGCAGCTTAGTTAGATGGGAGACCCAGTACTTC | CASSLVRWETQYF
TRBJ2-2 | . | 15 | . | TRBV29-1 | TGCAGCGTGAAGGGACGCCCGCCGAACACCGGGGAGCTGTTTTTT | CSVKGRPPNTGELFF
TRBJ2-5 | . | 15 | TRBD2 | TRBV15 | TGTGCCACCAGCAGTCGACTAGCGGGGGAAGAGACCCAGTACTTC | CATSSRLAGEETQYF
TRBJ2-5 | few | 12 | TRBD1 | TRBV29-1 | TGCAGCGTGGGCAGGGGGCTTGAGACCCAGTACTTC | CSVGRGLETQYF
TRBJ1-1 | . | 14 | TRBD1 | TRBV6-5 | TGTGCCAGCAAATATGACAGGGGGACTTATGAAGCTTTCTTT | CASKYDRGTYEAFF
TRBJ2-5 | . | 14 | TRBD2 | TRBV4-1 | TGCGCCAGCAGCCACGGGACTAGCGAAGAGACCCAGTACTTC | CASSHGTSEETQYF
TRBJ1-6 | . | 18 | TRBD1 | TRBV2 | TGTGCCAGCAGTGTCCCGGGACAGGGGTCCCGCTATAATTCACCCCTCCACTTT | CASSVPGQGSRYNSPLHF
TRBJ2-2 | few | 15 | . | TRBV7-3 | TGTGCCAGCAGCTTAACGTTCCCGGGGACCGGGGAGCTGTTTTTT | CASSLTFPGTGELFF
TRBJ1-1 | . | 13 | . | TRBV19 | TGTGCCAGCCAATTAGGGGCCAGGACTGAAGCTTTCTTT | CASQLGARTEAFF
TRBJ2-5 | . | 12 | TRBD2 | TRBV7-9 | TGTGCCGCCAACGGGGGGTCAGAGACCCAGTACTTC | CAANGGSETQYF
TRBJ1-1 | . | 15 | . | TRBV5-1 | TGCGCCAGCAGCTTGGAAGGGGGGAGGAACACTGAAGCTTTCTTT | CASSLEGGRNTEAFF
TRBJ2-2 | . | 18 | . | TRBV5-3 | TGTGCCAGAAGCCCGACTGCTCGACTTGAGCCGAACACCGGGGAGCTGTTTTTT | CARSPTARLEPNTGELFF
TRBJ2-1 | . | 14 | TRBD2 | TRBV7-3 | TGTGCCAGCAGCCCCGGACTAGCGGACAATGAGCAGTTCTTC | CASSPGLADNEQFF
TRBJ2-3 | . | 17 | . | TRBV5-8 | TGTGCCAGCCCAGCCGGGTGGGGAGGGGGGACCACAGATACGCAGTATTTT | CASPAGWGGGTTDTQYF
TRBJ2-4 | . | 21 | TRBD2 | TRBV4-1 | TGCGCCAGCAGCCAAGTCAGGACTAGCGGGGGGCGGGATGGGGCCAAAAACATTCAGTACTTC | CASSQVRTSGGRDGAKNIQYF
TRBJ2-5 | . | 14 | . | TRBV2 | TGTGCCAGCCGTAAGGCGTTGGATGGGGAGACCCAGTACTTC | CASRKALDGETQYF
TRBJ1-6 | . | 14 | . | TRBV3-1/TRBV3-2 | TGTGCCAGCAGCTTGGGGAGGGGGGACTCACCCCTCCACTTT | CASSLGRGDSPLHF
TRBJ2-3 | . | 12 | . | TRBV5-1 | TGCGCCAGCAGCAACGTGATAAATACGCAGTATTTT | CASSNVINTQYF